This T cell receptor (beta chain) came from a study of blood T cell repertoires in COVID-19. Overall study: Donors in the United States, Italy and Spain gave samples during acute or convalescent COVID-19. The analysed material was cDNA or gDNA that came from T cells, B-cell-depleted T cells, or PBMCs.

This clone has just one count. Authors' methods: Estimates of nucleated cell counts were drawn from the amplification of reference gene primers. Assay used: immunoSEQ multiplex PCR; TCRdb lists only in-frame clones, some missing. D and trimming come from the DNA, and the V and J calls and clone size come from that table. This table has about 260,000 clones, around 90% appearing once. This CDR3 has 12 residues. Trimming took 10 bases from V and 8 from J; bases not matched to a gene: 7. The germline CDR1 and CDR2 sequences are KGHSY and FQNENV. The receptor comes from a human donor in a cohort sampled during active COVID-19. Sequenced material: peripheral blood. The chain carries TRBV16 and TRBJ2-1, with TRBD1 identical over 8 bases. DNA for the CDR3: TGTGCCACCGGGACAGGTTCCTATGAGCAGTTCTTC. Amino acids: CATGTGSYEQFF.